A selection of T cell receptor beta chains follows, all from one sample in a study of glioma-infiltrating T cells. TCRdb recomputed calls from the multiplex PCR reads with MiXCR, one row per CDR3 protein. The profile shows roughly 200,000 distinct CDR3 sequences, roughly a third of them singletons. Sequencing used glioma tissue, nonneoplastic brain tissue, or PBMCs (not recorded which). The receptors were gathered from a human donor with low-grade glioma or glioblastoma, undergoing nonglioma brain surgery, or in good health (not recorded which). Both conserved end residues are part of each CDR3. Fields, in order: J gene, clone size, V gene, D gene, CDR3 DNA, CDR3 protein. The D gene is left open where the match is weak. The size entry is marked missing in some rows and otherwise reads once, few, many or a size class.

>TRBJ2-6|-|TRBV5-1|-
TGCGCCAGCAGCTTGAGAAGACCGATCTCTGGGGCCAACGTCCTGACTTTC
CASSLRRPISGANVLTF
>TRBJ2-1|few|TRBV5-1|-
TGCGCCAGCAAGGAGTTGGAGAATGAGCAGTTCTTC
CASKELENEQFF
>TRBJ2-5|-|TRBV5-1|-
TGCGCCAGAAGCTTGTGGTCTAGCCAAGAGACCCAGTACTTC
CARSLWSSQETQYF
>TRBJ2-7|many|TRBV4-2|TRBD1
TGTGCCAGCAGCCAAGGCGGGACAGGGTACTACTACGAGCAGTACTTC
CASSQGGTGYYYEQYF
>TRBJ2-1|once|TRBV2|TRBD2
TGTGCCAGCAGTGACTGGACTAGCGTGAGCTACAATGAGCAGTTCTTC
CASSDWTSVSYNEQFF
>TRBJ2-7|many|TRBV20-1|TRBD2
TGCAGTGCCCAGAAGGGCGGGAGGGTAACCTACGAGCAGTACTTC
CSAQKGGRVTYEQYF
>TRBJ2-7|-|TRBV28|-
TGTGCCAGAAGTTTGGTCGGGTACGAGCAGGACTTC
CARSLVGYEQDF
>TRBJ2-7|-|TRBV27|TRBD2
TGTGCCAGCAGAGGACTAGCGGGCCCCTACGAGCAGTACTTC
CASRGLAGPYEQYF
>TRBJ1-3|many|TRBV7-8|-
TGTGCCAGCAGCTCCCGAGGGGATGGAAACACCATATATTTT
CASSSRGDGNTIYF
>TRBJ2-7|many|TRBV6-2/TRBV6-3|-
TGTGCCAGCAGTCTCGCCTATTCCTACGAGCAGTACTTC
CASSLAYSYEQYF
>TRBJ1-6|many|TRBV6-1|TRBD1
TGTGCCAGCAGCCGCCTACCGGGACAGGCGATATATAATTCACCCCTCCACTTT
CASSRLPGQAIYNSPLHF
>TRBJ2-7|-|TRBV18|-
TGTGCCAGCTCACCACCGCGAGCCTACGAGCAGTACTTC
CASSPPRAYEQYF
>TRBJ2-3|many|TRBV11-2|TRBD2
TGTGCCAGCAGCCCCCGAATAGCGGGAGTCGCAGATACGCAGTATTTT
CASSPRIAGVADTQYF
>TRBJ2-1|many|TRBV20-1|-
TGCAGTGCTCGGGACTACAATGAGCAGTTCTTC
CSARDYNEQFF
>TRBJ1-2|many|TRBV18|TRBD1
TGTGCCAGCTCACCGGGACAGGGGAGTGGAGGCTACACCTTC
CASSPGQGSGGYTF
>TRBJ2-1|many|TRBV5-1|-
TGCGCCAGCAGCTTGGCCTTAGGACTGGATAATGAGCAGTTCTTC
CASSLALGLDNEQFF
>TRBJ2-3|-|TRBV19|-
TGTGCCAGTAGTACCGCAGGGACCACAGATACGCAGTATTTT
CASSTAGTTDTQYF
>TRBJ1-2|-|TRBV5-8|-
TGCGCCAGCATCCAATCTCCCAGGGATGGCTACACCTTC
CASIQSPRDGYTF
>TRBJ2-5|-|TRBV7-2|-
TGTGCCAGCGCACCGGGAGCCCACACAGAGACCCAGTACTTC
CASAPGAHTETQYF
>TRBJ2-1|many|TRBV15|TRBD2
TGTGCCACCAGCAGAGTTCTAGCGGGGAACAATGAGCAGTTCTTC
CATSRVLAGNNEQFF
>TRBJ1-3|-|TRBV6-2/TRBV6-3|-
TGTGCCAGTCCCGGGCCTGGAAACGCTATATATTTT
CASPGPGNAIYF
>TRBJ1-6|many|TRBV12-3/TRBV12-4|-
TGTGCCAGCATGAAGGGGGGTACTTCACCCCTCCACTTT
CASMKGGTSPLHF
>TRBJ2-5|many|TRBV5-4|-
TGTGCCAGCAGCTTGGGGCAGGAAGAGACCCAGTACTTC
CASSLGQEETQYF
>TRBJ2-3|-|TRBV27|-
TGTGCCAGCATTTTAGGTCTAGCGAGCACAGATACGCAGTATTTT
CASILGLASTDTQYF
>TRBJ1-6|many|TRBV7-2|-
TGTGCCAGCAGCCCCGGGACCAGGTCCCCGAATTCACCCCTCCACTTT
CASSPGTRSPNSPLHF
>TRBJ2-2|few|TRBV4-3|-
TGCGCCAGCAGCCAAGATACGGAACAGAGGGAGCTGTTTTTT
CASSQDTEQRELFF
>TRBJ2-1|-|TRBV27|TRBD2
TGTGCCAGCAGTCGCGGACTAGCGGGAGGAGAGAATGAGCAGTTCTTC
CASSRGLAGGENEQFF
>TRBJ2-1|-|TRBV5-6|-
TGTGCCAGCAGCTCAGGGACCCTGAATGAGCAGTTCTTC
CASSSGTLNEQFF
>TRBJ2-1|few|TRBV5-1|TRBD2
TGCGCCAGCAGCATTGCCCCTGCTAGCGGGAGCTACAATGAGCAGTTCTTC
CASSIAPASGSYNEQFF
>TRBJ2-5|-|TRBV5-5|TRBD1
TGTGCCAACAGCCCAGGACAGGGGCGGGAGACCCAGTACTTC
CANSPGQGRETQYF
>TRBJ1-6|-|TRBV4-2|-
TGTGCCAGCAGCCAAGATTACAAAGTGGCAGGTCGAAGGTCCTATAATTCACCCCTCCACTTT
CASSQDYKVAGRRSYNSPLHF
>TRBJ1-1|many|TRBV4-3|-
TGCGCCAGCAGCCAAGGTGGGGTAAGGAACACTGAAGCTTTCTTT
CASSQGGVRNTEAFF
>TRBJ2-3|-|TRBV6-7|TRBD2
TGTGCCACCCCCGGGACTAGCGGGAGGGCCGAAGATACGCAGTATTTT
CATPGTSGRAEDTQYF
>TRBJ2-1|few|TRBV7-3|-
TGTGCCAGTGGAGGGCTGGTAGCGACCTCGAGGGGCTCCTACAATGAGCAGTTCTTC
CASGGLVATSRGSYNEQFF
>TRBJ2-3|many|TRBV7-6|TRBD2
TGTGCCAGCAGCCTGGGTCTAGCGGGTGCAGATACGCAGTATTTT
CASSLGLAGADTQYF
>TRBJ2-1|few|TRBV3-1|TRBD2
TGTGCCAGCAGCCGCAGGCTAGCGGACAATGAGCAGTTCTTC
CASSRRLADNEQFF
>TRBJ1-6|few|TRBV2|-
TGTGCCAGACAAGAACGGGGCCAGGGGACTTCACCCCTCCACTTT
CARQERGQGTSPLHF
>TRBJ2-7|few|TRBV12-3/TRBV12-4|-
TGTGCCAGCAGTTTCGCAATCTACGAGCAGTACTTC
CASSFAIYEQYF
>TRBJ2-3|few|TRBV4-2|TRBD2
TGTGCCAGCAGCCCCGGGACTAGCGGGAGAATAGATACGCAGTATTTT
CASSPGTSGRIDTQYF
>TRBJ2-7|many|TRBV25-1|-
TGTGCCAGCAGTGAGGGGGTCTCCTACGAGCAGTACTTC
CASSEGVSYEQYF